A selection of T cell receptor beta chains follows, all from one sample in a study of human T cells and chemical hapten exposure. MiXCR, applied by TCRdb to the RACE reads, yields one record per CDR3 protein. Of tens of thousands of distinct CDR3 sequences in the sample, 6.5% to 8% were seen once. This sample comprised whole blood, obtained in connection with sensitization to the hapten diphenylcyclopropenone (DPC). The receptors here all came from a woman younger than 45 with alopecia areata. Some clones in this sample may be carry-over from other donors' samples. Each CDR3 is given without its conserved first and last residue.

v_gene	j_gene	CDR3aa
TRBV5-4	TRBJ2-2	ASSRDTANTGELF
TRBV19	TRBJ1-5	ASSIQVDQPQH
TRBV12-3/TRBV12-4	TRBJ1-2	AYSDQYGYT
TRBV2	TRBJ2-7	ASSPPGRSYEQY
TRBV6-1	TRBJ1-5	ASSEDSYGNQPQH
TRBV7-2	TRBJ1-1	ASSLVASRGTEAF
TRBV6-1	TRBJ2-7	ASRPARERQYTYEQY
TRBV29-1	TRBJ1-2	SVRGQNNYGYT
TRBV9	TRBJ2-1	ASSAEVYNEQF
TRBV18	TRBJ2-7	ASSPPEASGGTYEQY
TRBV15	TRBJ2-6	ATSGDRESGANVLT